These 15 T cell receptor beta chains originate from one sample sequenced in a study of beta chain features in type 1 diabetes. Study results and caveats: All four CD4+ subsets of Type 1 diabetes patients contained TCRB CDR3s that were moderately but significantly shorter.

Every isolated RNA sample was fully reverse transcribed, so sequencing captured expressed TCRB transcripts. The repertoire was sequenced with immunoSEQ multiplex PCR; TCRdb's copy has only in-frame clones and lacks some. The table records more than 250,000 clones, 20% of them present only once. No antigens are known for them. Sequenced input: naive CD4+ T cells from blood. The receptors derive from a middle-aged woman with type 1 diabetes.

This clone has only a few counts. This chain links TRBV30 with TRBJ1-1; possible D gene TRBD1, 5 bases. Per germline, CDR1 GTSNPN and CDR2 SVGIG (reference sequence). Trimming pared 6 bases from V and 4 bases from J, leaving 12 bases between. This CDR3 is built from 12 residues. The CDR3 DNA reads as TGTGCCTGCCCAGGGAGGGGCACTGAAGCTTTCTTT. Translating it yields CACPGRGTEAFF. Supplemented by reference TRBV30 and TRBJ1-1, the full variable domain reads SQTIHQWPATLVQPVGSPLSLECTVEGTSNPNLYWYRQAAGRGLQLLFYSVGIGQISSEVPQNLSASRPQDRQFILSSKKLLLSDSGFYLCACPGRGTEAFFGQGTRLTVV.

This rearrangement joins TRBV2 to TRBJ1-1; 9 bases are shared with TRBD1. Trimming took 6 bases from V and 1 from J; bases not matched to a gene: 3. The CDR3 sequence is 14 residues long. Germline-derived CDR1 and CDR2 are SNHLY and FYNNEI. The CDR3 reads CASRQGQGNTEAFF. In DNA, the CDR3 is TGTGCCAGCAGACAGGGACAGGGGAACACTGAAGCTTTCTTT.

This chain joins TRBV7-9 and TRBJ2-1; 7 bases agree with TRBD2. This CDR3 region has 16 residues. Germline V gene data show CDR1 as SEHNR and CDR2 as FQNEAQ (reference sequence). J was trimmed by 2 bases and V by 2 bases; bases with no gene match: 6. The CDR3 protein is CASSLRSSGTYNEQFF. Here the CDR3 DNA reads TGTGCCAGCAGCTTAAGGTCCAGCGGGACCTACAATGAGCAGTTCTTC.

The chain uses TRBV9 and TRBJ1-1; maybe TRBD1 (5 bases). Trimming left V 4 bases short and J 3 bases short, with 19 bases between. The length of the CDR3 is 16 residues. Germline values: CDR1 SGDLS, CDR2 YYNGEE. The CDR3 DNA follows: TGTGCCAGCAGCCCTTCGGGACGCGGAGGGGACACTGAAGCTTTCTTT. It codes for CASSPSGRGGDTEAFF.

This clone has just a few counts. This chain uses TRBV5-4 with TRBJ2-7; 7 positions agree with TRBD1. J was trimmed by 3 bases and V by 2 bases; bases with no gene match: 5. The CDR3 is made up of 14 amino acids. Germline values: CDR1 SGHNT, CDR2 YYREEE (reference sequence). The DNA of the CDR3 is TGTGCCAGCAGCTTTGGGGACAGTTTCTACGAGCAGTACTTC. It encodes CASSFGDSFYEQYF.

The rearrangement links TRBV28 to TRBJ2-7, with a weak D call TRBD2 (5 bases). Germline V lookup: CDR1 MDHEN, CDR2 SYDVKM. V dropped 6 bases and J dropped 2 bases, with 11 bases sitting between them. This CDR3 is built from 13 residues. The chain's CDR3 is CASSPPGAYEQYF. For the CDR3, the DNA is TGTGCCAGCAGCCCCCCCGGGGCCTACGAGCAGTACTTC.

The rearrangement joins TRBV6-5 to TRBJ1-2; D is perhaps TRBD1 (5 bases). Germline lookup yields CDR1 MNHEY and CDR2 SVGAGI. This CDR3 comprises 15 residues. V was clipped by 0 bases and J by 7 bases, with 15 bases between them. This CDR3 is CASSYSGQGLFGYTF. In nucleotides, the CDR3 is TGTGCCAGCAGTTACTCGGGGCAGGGATTGTTTGGCTACACCTTC.

The chain has TRBV11-2 and TRBJ2-2; D might be TRBD1 (5 bases). The CDR3 runs to 17 residues. V shed 0 bases and J shed 2 bases, with 13 bases lying between them. Germline loops: CDR1 SGHAT, CDR2 FQNNGV. Here the CDR3 reads CASSLDRSDSNTGELFF. DNA for the CDR3: TGTGCCAGCAGCTTAGATCGCTCCGACAGCAACACCGGGGAGCTGTTTTTT.

The genes are TRBV10-2 and TRBJ1-1; 8 positions match TRBD1. V lost 7 bases and J lost 8; bases outside the gene matches: 6. This CDR3 spans 12 amino acids. The germline V gene has CDR1 WSHSY and CDR2 SAAADI. DNA of the CDR3: TGCGCCAGCAACGACAGGGACAGGGAAGCTTTCTTT. This sequence encodes CASNDRDREAFF.

This rearrangement joins TRBV29-1 to TRBJ1-2, with D perhaps matching TRBD1 (6 bases). V was shortened by 6 bases and J by 4 bases, with 9 bases between the two germline ends. Germline CDR1 reads SQVTM; CDR2 reads ANQGSEA. The CDR3 extends over 11 amino acids. CDR3 amino acids: CSVTGFYGYTF. CDR3 in DNA: TGCAGCGTAACAGGGTTCTATGGCTACACCTTC.

The V call is TRBV5-4, the J call TRBJ2-4, with D possibly TRBD1 on 5 matching bases. This CDR3 comprises 13 residues. Germline V gene sequence: CDR1 SGHNT, CDR2 YYREEE (reference sequence). With 0 bases removed from V and 4 bases from J, the gap between germline ends came to 5 bases. For the CDR3, the DNA is TGTGCCAGCAGCTTGGAGGGGAAAAACATTCAGTACTTC. This sequence encodes CASSLEGKNIQYF.

This clone was counted a few times. V gene TRBV7-2 combines with J gene TRBJ1-2; 7 bases match TRBD1. V was pared by 6 bases and J by 6 bases, with 4 bases of the junction left unmatched. Germline values: CDR1 SGHTA, CDR2 FQGNSA. This CDR3 is 12 amino acids long. CDR3 DNA sequence: TGTGCCAGCAGTCCGCAGGGGGATGGCTACACCTTC. Translating gives CASSPQGDGYTF.

This clone was detected a few times. The chain has TRBV27 and TRBJ1-2; the D gene is possibly TRBD1 (5 bases). Trimming removed 2 bases at V and 2 bases at J, with 6 bases between. The CDR3 spans 13 residues. Germline CDR1 is MNHEY and CDR2 is SMNVEV (reference sequence). The CDR3 DNA is TGTGCCAGCAGTTTAGGGGGGAACTATGGCTACACCTTC. Encoded protein: CASSLGGNYGYTF.

Remarks on this clone: The same CDR3 is also encoded by other DNA sequences in this sample. CDR3 bases: TGCAGCGTTGTGCGGGGTGAGACCCAGTACTTC. Amino acid sequence: CSVVRGETQYF. This chain uses TRBV29-1 with TRBJ2-5, with D possibly matching TRBD2 (6 bases). Germline CDR1 is SQVTM and CDR2 is ANQGSEA. The V end lost 4 bases, the J end lost 5 bases, and 8 bases lay between the germline ends. The length of the CDR3 is 11 residues.

CDR3 loop: CASRGPYGYTF. CDR3 in DNA: TGTGCCAGCAGGGGCCCCTATGGCTACACCTTC. The V gene is TRBV9, the J gene TRBJ1-2; D call uncertain. Germline assignment: CDR1 SGDLS and CDR2 YYNGEE. The CDR3 is made up of 11 amino acids. Trimming removed 5 bases from V and 4 bases from J, with 6 bases in between.